The 20 T cell receptor beta chains below come from one sample, sequenced in a study of T cell repertoires in cytomegalovirus infection. TCRdb redid the calling of the reads with MiXCR, one entry per CDR3 protein. Of 200,000 or so distinct CDR3 sequences in the sample, 28% were seen once. Sequencing was done on a sample of PBMCs. All receptors derive from a human donor in good health (CMV status not recorded). Some clones in this sample may be carry-over from other donors' samples.

The chain links TRBV11-2 to TRBJ2-1, with 7 bases identical to TRBD2. The V and J ends lost 4 bases and 9 bases, in that order; junction bases with no gene match: 12. This CDR3 has 15 amino acids. Germline V gives CDR1 SGHAT, CDR2 FQNNGV. DNA of the CDR3: TGTGCCAGCAGCTCAGACTCCGCCGGCGGGGGTGAGCAGTTCTTC. The encoded protein is CASSSDSAGGGEQFF.

On this clonotype itself: One base away lies a much larger clone, so this may be a sequencing read error. The chain employs TRBV12-2 and TRBJ1-1; the table's D gene call, TRBD1, was not cross checked with the DNA. TRBV12-2 is reported as a pseudogene. The CDR3 extends over 16 amino acids. The CDR3 nucleotides read TGTGCAAGTCGCCGAACAGGACAGGCTTTGAACACTGATGCTTTCTTT. Protein sequence: CASRRTGQALNTDAFF.

This clonotype turned up a few times. The chain couples TRBV7-2 to TRBJ2-3; D not certain. The germline V gene has CDR1 SGHTA and CDR2 FQGNSA. The ends were cut back, 4 bases at V and 2 bases at J, with 7 bases in the middle. This CDR3 spans 13 amino acids. CDR3 sequence reads: CASSSNPTDTQYF. Written as DNA, the CDR3 is TGTGCCAGCAGCTCCAACCCCACAGATACGCAGTATTTT. Full variable domain (remainder filled in from reference TRBV7-2 and TRBJ2-3): GAGVSQSPSNKVTEKGKDVELRCDPISGHTALYWYRQSLGQGLEFLIYFQGNSAPDKSGLPSDRFSAERTGGSVSTLTIQRTQQEDSAVYLCASSSNPTDTQYFGPGTRLTVL.

The chain combines TRBV11-3 with TRBJ2-3, with D unclear. The CDR3 has 12 amino acids. Germline loops: CDR1 SGHNT, CDR2 YENEEA. V was shortened by 5 bases and J by 6 bases, with 9 bases between the two germline ends. The CDR3 loop is CASSLGWDTQYF. Here the CDR3 DNA reads TGTGCCAGCAGCCTCGGGTGGGATACGCAGTATTTT.

The chain employs TRBV5-1 and TRBJ1-1; 8 nucleotides align to TRBD1. With 4 bases clipped from V and 5 bases from J, the junction kept 10 bases outside the gene matches. Germline-derived CDR1 and CDR2 are SGHRS and YFSETQ. This CDR3 has 15 residues. Here the CDR3 DNA reads TGCGCCAGCAGCGCGGGGACTACAGGGGGGACTGAAGCTTTCTTT. Translating gives CASSAGTTGGTEAFF.

This clonotype occurred a few times. The rearrangement links TRBV29-1 to TRBJ2-5, with D perhaps TRBD1 or TRBD2 (5 bases each). Per germline, CDR1 SQVTM and CDR2 ANQGSEA. Trimming shortened V by 5 bases and J by 5 bases, and 15 bases separated the two germline ends. This CDR3 has 13 amino acids. CDR3: CSVPGSGTETQYF. The CDR3 DNA is TGCAGCGTTCCAGGGTCAGGGACCGAGACCCAGTACTTC. Full variable domain (missing parts from reference TRBV29-1 and TRBJ2-5): SAVISQKPSRDICQRGTSLTIQCQVDSQVTMMFWYRQQPGQSLTLIATANQGSEATYESGFVIDKFPISRPNLTFSTLTVSNMSPEDSSIYLCSVPGSGTETQYFGPGTRLLVL.

The DNA of the CDR3 is TGTGCCAGCAGCTTGGACAGGATAGACGAGCAGTACTTC. Translated: CASSLDRIDEQYF. The genes are TRBV5-5 and TRBJ2-7; maybe TRBD1 (5 bases). V was cut by 0 bases and J by 5 bases, with 9 bases left in between. Germline V gives CDR1 SGHKS, CDR2 YYEKEE (reference sequence). This CDR3 contains 13 residues.

This clonotype was counted between two and nine times. The chain couples TRBV29-1 to TRBJ2-2; D not resolved. Trimming removed 6 bases at V and 4 bases at J, with 6 bases between. CDR1 and CDR2 from the germline V gene are SQVTM and ANQGSEA. CDR3 length equals 11 residues. CDR3 region: CSVSSTGELFF. Here the CDR3 DNA reads TGCAGCGTCTCCAGCACCGGGGAGCTGTTTTTT.

The chain uses TRBV2 and TRBJ2-7; the D gene is possibly TRBD1 (6 bases). Germline CDR1 is SNHLY and CDR2 is FYNNEI. Trimming took 7 bases from V and 2 from J, leaving 12 bases between them. The CDR3 loop spans 13 amino acids. The CDR3 spells CASTGDIPYEQYF. The CDR3 coding sequence is TGTGCCAGCACCGGGGACATCCCCTACGAGCAGTACTTC.

This clonotype was picked up many times. This sequence joins TRBV7-3 and TRBJ2-1; tentatively, D is TRBD2 (5 bases). The CDR3 totals 13 residues. Germline assignment: CDR1 SGHTA and CDR2 FQGTGA. The V and J ends lost 5 bases and 8 bases respectively, with 13 bases between them. CDR3 sequence: CASSVNLLDEQFF. The CDR3 DNA is TGTGCCAGCAGCGTAAACCTACTAGATGAGCAGTTCTTC.

The rearrangement joins TRBV4-3 to TRBJ1-1; D not certain. The V and J ends lost 4 bases and 0 bases respectively, with 9 bases between them. Germline CDR1 and CDR2: LGHNA and YSLEER. The CDR3 runs 14 residues. The CDR3 protein is CASSPTRMNTEAFF. The CDR3 DNA is TGCGCCAGCAGCCCCACGCGGATGAACACTGAAGCTTTCTTT.

This clonotype was observed a few times. The genes are TRBV5-6 and TRBJ2-1, with 9 positions matching TRBD2. This CDR3 spans 15 amino acids. Germline CDR1 reads SGHDT; CDR2 reads YYEEEE. V dropped 0 bases and J dropped 8; count of bases not matched to a gene: 6. In DNA form, the CDR3 reads TGTGCCAGCAGCTTGGGGGGCGGGGGGGCCTATGAGCAGTTCTTC. Its translation: CASSLGGGGAYEQFF.

The J gene is TRBJ2-3, the V gene TRBV10-3; 7 bases are shared with TRBD1. The J segment lost 12 bases and the V segment lost 10 bases, leaving 10 bases of the junction unmatched. The CDR3 length is 11 residues. Germline values: CDR1 ENHRY, CDR2 SYGVKD. CDR3: CATSRQGPQYF. The CDR3 DNA reads as TGTGCCACCTCCCGACAGGGCCCCCAGTATTTT.

The chain links TRBV7-2 to TRBJ2-7; D gene uncertain. The CDR3 covers 15 residues. Germline CDR1 and CDR2: SGHTA and FQGNSA. The V end lost 3 bases, the J end lost 3 bases, and 15 bases lay between the germline ends. The CDR3 DNA follows: TGTGCCAGCAGCTTCCCATTGGGCAGATACTACGAGCAGTACTTC. Encoded protein: CASSFPLGRYYEQYF. Full variable domain (outside the CDR3, taken from reference TRBV7-2 and TRBJ2-7): GAGVSQSPSNKVTEKGKDVELRCDPISGHTALYWYRQSLGQGLEFLIYFQGNSAPDKSGLPSDRFSAERTGGSVSTLTIQRTQQEDSAVYLCASSFPLGRYYEQYFGPGTRLTVT.

This clonotype was detected a few times. The chain is built from TRBV19 and TRBJ1-2; 8 positions match TRBD1. Germline loops: CDR1 LNHDA, CDR2 SQIVND (reference sequence). J gave up 2 bases and V 6 bases, and 17 bases lay outside the gene matches. The CDR3 is 18 amino acids. The CDR3 DNA reads as TGTGCCAGTAGCCCCCCCGCAGGGGGCCGCAAGGAAAACTATGGCTACACCTTC. Protein product: CASSPPAGGRKENYGYTF.

This clonotype was seen at least ten times. The chain couples TRBV6-6 to TRBJ1-1, with D possibly TRBD1 on 5 matching bases. Trimming left V 4 bases short and J 6 bases short, with 9 bases between. The CDR3 runs 12 residues. The germline V gene encodes CDR1 MNHNY and CDR2 SVGAGI (reference sequence). CDR3 amino acids: CASSSGLSEAFF. For the CDR3, the DNA is TGTGCCAGCAGTTCGGGACTATCTGAAGCTTTCTTT.

The table lists this clonotype with many counts. The V call is TRBV6-2 or TRBV6-3, the J call TRBJ1-1, with D unclear. CDR1 is MNHEY, CDR2 SVGEGT, per germline. This CDR3 contains 15 residues. V lost 7 bases, J lost 0 bases, and 15 bases lay in between. The CDR3 DNA follows: TGTGCCAGCATCACCAGACTGGGATTGAACACTGAAGCTTTCTTT. This encodes CASITRLGLNTEAFF.

This clonotype was found once. One base away lies a much larger clone, so this may be a sequencing read error. The final CDR3 position lacks the conserved phenylalanine or tryptophan, pointing to a likely read error. This rearrangement joins TRBV5-6 to TRBJ1-2; D remains ambiguous. The CDR3 runs 14 residues. Trimming shortened V by 4 bases and J by 5 bases, and 15 bases separated the two germline ends. CDR1 is SGHDT and CDR2 is YYEEEE in the germline V gene. The CDR3 loop reads CASSSGDLEYGYTY. CDR3 nucleotide sequence: TGTGCCAGCAGCAGCGGGGATCTAGAATATGGCTACACCTAC.

The chain has TRBV7-3 and TRBJ1-2, with unresolved D. V was cut by 4 bases and J by 2 bases, with 11 bases left in between. Per germline, CDR1 SGHTA and CDR2 FQGTGA. The CDR3 length is 14 residues. CDR3 amino acids: CASSSSAWNYGYTF. The CDR3 region has the DNA TGTGCCAGCAGCTCTTCGGCTTGGAACTATGGCTACACCTTC.

V usage is TRBV7-6 and J usage is TRBJ1-6; no reliable D call. The CDR3 covers 14 residues. V gave up 4 bases and J gave up 6 bases, with 10 bases separating them. Germline V lookup: CDR1 SGHVS, CDR2 FNYEAQ. The CDR3 DNA follows: TGTGCCAGCAGCTCGACGGACCCTAATTCACCCCTCCACTTT. Its translation: CASSSTDPNSPLHF. Complete variable domain (other parts from reference TRBV7-6 and TRBJ1-6): GAGVSQSPRYKVTKRGQDVALRCDPISGHVSLYWYRQALGQGPEFLTYFNYEAQQDKSGLPNDRFSAERPEGSISTLTIQRTEQRDSAMYRCASSSTDPNSPLHFGNGTRLTVT.